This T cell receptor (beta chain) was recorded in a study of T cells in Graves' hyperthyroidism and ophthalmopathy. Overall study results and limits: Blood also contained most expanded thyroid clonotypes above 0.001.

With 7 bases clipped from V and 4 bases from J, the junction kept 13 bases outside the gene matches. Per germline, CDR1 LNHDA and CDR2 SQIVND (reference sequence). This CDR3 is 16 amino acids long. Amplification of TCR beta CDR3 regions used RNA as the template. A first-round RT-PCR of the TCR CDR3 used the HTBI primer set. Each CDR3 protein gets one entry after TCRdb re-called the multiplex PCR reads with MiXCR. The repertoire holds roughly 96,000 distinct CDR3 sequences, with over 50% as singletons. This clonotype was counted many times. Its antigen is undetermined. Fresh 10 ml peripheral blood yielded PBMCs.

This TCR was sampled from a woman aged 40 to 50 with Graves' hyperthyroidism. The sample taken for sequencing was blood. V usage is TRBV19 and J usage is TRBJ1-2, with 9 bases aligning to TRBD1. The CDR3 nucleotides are TGTGCCAGTACCCACACCGGGACAGGGACCATCTATGGCTACACCTTC. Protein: CASTHTGTGTIYGYTF.